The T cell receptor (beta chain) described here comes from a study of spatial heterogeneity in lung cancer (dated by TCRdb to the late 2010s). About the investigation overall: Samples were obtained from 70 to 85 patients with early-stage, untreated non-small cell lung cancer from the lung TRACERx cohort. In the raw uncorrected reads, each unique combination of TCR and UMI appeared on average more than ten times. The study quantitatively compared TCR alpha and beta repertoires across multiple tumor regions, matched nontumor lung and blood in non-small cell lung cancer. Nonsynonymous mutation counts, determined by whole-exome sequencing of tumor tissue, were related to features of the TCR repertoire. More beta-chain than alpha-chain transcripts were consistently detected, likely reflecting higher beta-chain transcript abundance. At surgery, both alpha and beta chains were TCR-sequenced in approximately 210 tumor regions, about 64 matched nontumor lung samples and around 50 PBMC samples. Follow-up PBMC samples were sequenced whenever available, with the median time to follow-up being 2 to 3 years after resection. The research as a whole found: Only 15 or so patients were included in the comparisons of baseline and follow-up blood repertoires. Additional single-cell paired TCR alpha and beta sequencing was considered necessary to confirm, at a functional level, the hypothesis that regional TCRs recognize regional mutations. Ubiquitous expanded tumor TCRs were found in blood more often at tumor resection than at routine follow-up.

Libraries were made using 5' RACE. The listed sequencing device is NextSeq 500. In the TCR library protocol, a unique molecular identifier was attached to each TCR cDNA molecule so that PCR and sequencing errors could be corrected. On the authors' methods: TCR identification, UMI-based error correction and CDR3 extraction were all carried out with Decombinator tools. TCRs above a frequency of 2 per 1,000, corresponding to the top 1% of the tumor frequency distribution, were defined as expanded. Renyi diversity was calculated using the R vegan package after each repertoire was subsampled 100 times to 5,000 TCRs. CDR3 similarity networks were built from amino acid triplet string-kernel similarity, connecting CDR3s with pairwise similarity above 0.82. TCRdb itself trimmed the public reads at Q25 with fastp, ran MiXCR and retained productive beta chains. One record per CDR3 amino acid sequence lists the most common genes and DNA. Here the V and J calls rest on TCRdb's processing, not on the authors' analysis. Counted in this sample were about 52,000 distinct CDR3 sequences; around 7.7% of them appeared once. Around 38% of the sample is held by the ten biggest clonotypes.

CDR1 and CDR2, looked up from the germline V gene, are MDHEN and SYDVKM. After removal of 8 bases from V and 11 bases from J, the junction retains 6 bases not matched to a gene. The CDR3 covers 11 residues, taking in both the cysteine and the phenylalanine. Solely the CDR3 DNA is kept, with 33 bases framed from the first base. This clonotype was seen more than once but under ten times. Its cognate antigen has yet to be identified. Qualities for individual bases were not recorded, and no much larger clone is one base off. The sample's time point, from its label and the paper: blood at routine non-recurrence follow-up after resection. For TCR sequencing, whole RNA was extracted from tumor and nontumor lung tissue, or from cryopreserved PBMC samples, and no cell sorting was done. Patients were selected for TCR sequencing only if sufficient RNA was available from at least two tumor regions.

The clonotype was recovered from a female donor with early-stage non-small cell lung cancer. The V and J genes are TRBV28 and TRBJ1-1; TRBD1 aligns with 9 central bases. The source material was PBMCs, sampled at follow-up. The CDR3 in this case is CASRDRAMAFF. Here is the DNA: TGTGCCAGCCGGGACAGGGCAATGGCTTTCTTT.